One and the same sample provided the 24 T cell receptor beta chains below, sequenced in a study of T cell repertoires in cytomegalovirus infection. MiXCR, run by TCRdb on the reads, gives a single entry per CDR3 protein. The table shows some 180,000 distinct CDR3 sequences, with about 18% occurring only once. The sequencing input was CD8+ T cells from PBMCs. The receptor set was obtained from a human donor in good health (CMV status not recorded). Some clones in this sample may be carry-over from other donors' samples.

V gene TRBV7-9 combines with J gene TRBJ1-2, with D maybe TRBD1 (5 bases). CDR1 is SEHNR and CDR2 is FQNEAQ in the germline V gene (reference sequence). CDR3 length: 14 amino acids. V lost 2 bases and J lost 2, with 9 bases in between. CDR3 in amino acids: CASSLQGLNYGYTF. CDR3 coding DNA: TGTGCCAGCAGCTTACAGGGTTTAAACTATGGCTACACCTTC.

This clonotype was observed a few times. The genes are TRBV3-1 and TRBJ2-7, with D perhaps matching TRBD2 (6 bases). Deletions cut 5 bases from V and 2 bases from J, with 16 bases between. The CDR3 has 15 amino acids. CDR1 and CDR2 from the germline V gene are LGHDT and YNNKEL (reference sequence). Here the CDR3 DNA reads TGTGCCAGCAGCGACGCGGCTAGCGCTCCCTACGAGCAGTACTTC. Translating gives CASSDAASAPYEQYF.

The chain employs TRBV27 and TRBJ2-1; 7 nucleotides agree with TRBD1. V shed 5 bases and J 5 bases; nucleotides not matched to a gene: 6. CDR1 and CDR2 from the germline V gene are MNHEY and SMNVEV (reference sequence). This CDR3 region has 14 residues. For the CDR3, the DNA is TGTGCCAGCAGTCTCCGGGACAGAAACAATGAGCAGTTCTTC. It translates to CASSLRDRNNEQFF.

The table lists this clonotype with a few counts. The chain joins TRBV27 to TRBJ1-6; D is possibly TRBD1 (6 bases). The V and J ends lost 6 bases and 9 bases respectively, with 9 bases between them. Germline-derived CDR1 and CDR2 are MNHEY and SMNVEV (reference sequence). The CDR3 loop spans 12 amino acids. In DNA form, the CDR3 reads TGTGCCAGCAGAACAGGGTCTTCACCCCTCCACTTT. This codes for CASRTGSSPLHF.

This clonotype was seen more than once but under ten times. The chain is built from TRBV12-3 or TRBV12-4 and TRBJ2-3, with 7 bases aligning to TRBD1. The V and J ends lost 8 bases and 6 bases, in that order; junction bases with no gene match: 11. This CDR3 region has 14 residues. The CDR3 is CASSRTGPSDTQYF. The CDR3 coding sequence is TGTGCCAGCTCCCGGACAGGTCCCTCGGATACGCAGTATTTT.

This rearrangement joins TRBV6-2 or TRBV6-3 to TRBJ2-1; 12 bases line up with TRBD1. The CDR3 runs 16 residues. CDR1 MNHEY and CDR2 SVGEGT come from the germline V gene. V lost 5 bases and J lost 4; bases outside the gene matches: 6. DNA of the CDR3: TGTGCCAGCAGTCTCCGGGACAGGGGGCAGTACAATGAGCAGTTCTTC. It translates to CASSLRDRGQYNEQFF.

The rearrangement joins TRBV11-2 to TRBJ2-5; D not resolved. The V end lost 5 bases, the J end lost 0 bases, and 16 bases lay between the germline ends. Germline assignment: CDR1 SGHAT and CDR2 FQNNGV. This CDR3 comprises 16 residues. CDR3 coding DNA: TGTGCCAGCAGCGAGACCGTAAAAGTTTACCAAGAGACCCAGTACTTC. Protein product: CASSETVKVYQETQYF.

This clonotype showed up just a few times. The chain uses TRBV6-2 or TRBV6-3 and TRBJ1-1; TRBD1 is a possible D gene (5 bases). V was clipped by 2 bases and J by 3 bases, with 10 bases between them. Germline V CDR1 and CDR2: MNHEY, SVGEGT. CDR3 length equals 14 residues. CDR3 bases: TGTGCCAGCAGTTACGGAGGGGCTTACACTGAAGCTTTCTTT. It translates to CASSYGGAYTEAFF.

V and J are TRBV27 and TRBJ2-3, with 13 positions matching TRBD2. Germline V lookup: CDR1 MNHEY, CDR2 SMNVEV (reference sequence). V was pared by 4 bases and J by 4 bases, with 5 bases of the junction left unmatched. CDR3 size: 16 residues. Written as DNA, the CDR3 is TGTGCCAGCAGTTCTGGACTAGCGGGGGCATCAGATACGCAGTATTTT. It translates to CASSSGLAGASDTQYF.

J is TRBJ2-1 and V is TRBV14; the match to TRBD1 covers 8 bases. Germline trimming cut 4 bases from V and 2 bases from J; bases unmatched to any gene: 7. CDR1 and CDR2 (germline): SGHDN, FVKESK. This CDR3 spans 16 amino acids. The DNA of the CDR3 is TGTGCCAGCAGCCCGCGGGGACAGGTGGCCTACAATGAGCAGTTCTTC. Its protein product is CASSPRGQVAYNEQFF.

This clonotype was picked up one time. The rearrangement links TRBV7-9 to TRBJ2-1, with D possibly being TRBD1 (5 bases). The length of the CDR3 is 16 residues. Germline assignment: CDR1 SEHNR and CDR2 FQNEAQ (reference sequence). Trimming took 4 bases from V and 2 from J, leaving 15 bases between them. As DNA, the CDR3 is TGTGCCAGCAGCTCCCCAGGGTCTGCCACCTACAATGAGCAGTTCTTC. Translated: CASSSPGSATYNEQFF.

This clonotype occurred a few times. The chain combines TRBV12-3 or TRBV12-4 with TRBJ2-5; unclear D gene. The V end was cut by 3 bases, the J end by 5 bases, with 13 bases between. This CDR3 has 14 amino acids. In DNA form, the CDR3 reads TGTGCCAGCAGTTTCTTGCGGCTCGAGGAGACCCAGTACTTC. As protein: CASSFLRLEETQYF.

The rearrangement uses TRBV4-1 and TRBJ2-1; D possibly corresponds to TRBD1 (5 bases). V was pared by 4 bases and J by 6 bases, with 13 bases between. Germline lookup yields CDR1 MGHRA and CDR2 YSYEKL. This CDR3 is built from 14 residues. The CDR3, as DNA: TGCGCCAGCAGCCTATTAGACAGTCCCAATGAGCAGTTCTTC. Its protein is CASSLLDSPNEQFF.

This clonotype has more than one count but fewer than ten. V usage is TRBV10-3 and J usage is TRBJ1-5, with D perhaps TRBD1 (5 bases). V was pared by 6 bases and J by 3 bases, with 12 bases between. Germline V gene data show CDR1 as ENHRY and CDR2 as SYGVKD. The CDR3 runs to 14 residues. CDR3 nucleotide sequence: TGTGCCATCAGGGATGGGACGGCCAATCAGCCCCAGCATTTT. Protein: CAIRDGTANQPQHF.

This clonotype has just a few counts. The chain carries TRBV13 and TRBJ2-1; 10 bases line up with TRBD2. CDR1 PRHDT and CDR2 FYEKMQ come from the germline V gene (reference sequence). This CDR3 is built from 16 residues. The V and J ends lost 0 bases and 9 bases, in that order; junction bases with no gene match: 8. The CDR3 is CASSLGLAGPMSEQFF. CDR3 sequence (DNA): TGTGCCAGCAGCTTAGGACTAGCGGGGCCTATGAGTGAGCAGTTCTTC.

The table lists this clonotype with a few counts. The genes are TRBV29-1 and TRBJ2-7, with 9 bases that match TRBD1. The CDR3 is made up of 15 amino acids. Germline loops: CDR1 SQVTM, CDR2 ANQGSEA. The ends lost 1 base at V and 5 bases at J; junction bases unmatched: 9. The CDR3 here is CSVEGGTGRTDEQYF. The CDR3, as DNA: TGCAGCGTTGAAGGCGGGACAGGGCGTACCGACGAGCAGTACTTC.

The V and J genes are TRBV6-1 and TRBJ2-5, with D unresolved. Between the trimmed V and J ends, which lost 8 bases and 5 bases, there was a span of 9 bases. There are 11 residues in the CDR3. Germline V lookup: CDR1 MNHNS, CDR2 SASEGT. CDR3 region: CASRTWETQYF. The DNA for the CDR3 is TGTGCCAGCCGTACGTGGGAGACCCAGTACTTC.

Written as DNA, the CDR3 is TGTGCCAGCAGCTTAAACCGGCAGCGGGAGACCCAGTACTTC. This codes for CASSLNRQRETQYF. This chain connects TRBV7-2 to TRBJ2-5, with D perhaps TRBD2 (5 bases). The length of the CDR3 is 14 residues. The germline CDR1 and CDR2 sequences are SGHTA and FQGNSA. V was trimmed by 2 bases and J by 5 bases, leaving 12 bases between them.

CDR3 loop: CASSGVSGYGYTF. The CDR3 nucleotides are TGTGCCAGCAGTGGGGTTTCGGGCTATGGCTACACCTTC. This chain joins TRBV28 and TRBJ1-2; unclear D gene. The CDR3 is 13 residues long. Germline assignment: CDR1 MDHEN and CDR2 SYDVKM. V lost 5 bases to trimming and J lost 4 bases, with 11 bases between them.

This rearrangement joins TRBV7-2 to TRBJ1-1, with TRBD1 identical over 8 bases. This CDR3 has 15 residues. With V trimmed by 3 bases and J by 1 base, 4 bases remained unmatched. Germline V gives CDR1 SGHTA, CDR2 FQGNSA. CDR3 sequence reads: CASSFRTGGNTEAFF. The CDR3 region has the DNA TGTGCCAGCAGCTTCCGCACAGGGGGGAACACTGAAGCTTTCTTT.

A few counts support this clonotype. The rearrangement uses TRBV5-5 and TRBJ2-1, with a tentative D call TRBD1 (5 bases). The V gene lost 1 base and the J gene lost 8 bases, with 10 bases spanning the gap. The CDR3 totals 13 residues. Germline loops: CDR1 SGHKS, CDR2 YYEKEE (reference sequence). In DNA form, the CDR3 reads TGTGCCAGCAGCTTGCAAGGCAGGGATGAGCAGTTCTTC. Encoded protein: CASSLQGRDEQFF.

This chain uses TRBV29-1 with TRBJ1-1; possibly TRBD1 for D (5 bases). Looked up from germline, CDR1 is SQVTM and CDR2 is ANQGSEA. V lost 6 bases and J lost 3, with 17 bases in between. The CDR3 covers 14 residues. CDR3: CSVGRLGTDTEAFF. CDR3 DNA: TGCAGCGTGGGACGGCTCGGAACGGACACTGAAGCTTTCTTT.

This chain links TRBV7-2 with TRBJ2-7; TRBD2 matches at 7 bases. The CDR3 runs 14 residues. V lost 5 bases, J lost 0 bases, and 4 bases stayed unmatched. Germline V gives CDR1 SGHTA, CDR2 FQGNSA. The chain's CDR3 is CASSMGLLSYEQYF. The CDR3, as DNA: TGTGCCAGCAGCATGGGACTACTCTCCTACGAGCAGTACTTC.

V is TRBV28 and J is TRBJ2-7, with 8 bases aligning to TRBD1. Losses at the gene ends were 4 bases for V and 0 bases for J; bases not matched to a gene: 11. Germline loops: CDR1 MDHEN, CDR2 SYDVKM. This CDR3 has 17 residues. The CDR3 protein is CASSYKTGTGFSYEQYF. The DNA of the CDR3 is TGTGCCAGCAGTTATAAAACCGGGACAGGCTTCTCCTACGAGCAGTACTTC.